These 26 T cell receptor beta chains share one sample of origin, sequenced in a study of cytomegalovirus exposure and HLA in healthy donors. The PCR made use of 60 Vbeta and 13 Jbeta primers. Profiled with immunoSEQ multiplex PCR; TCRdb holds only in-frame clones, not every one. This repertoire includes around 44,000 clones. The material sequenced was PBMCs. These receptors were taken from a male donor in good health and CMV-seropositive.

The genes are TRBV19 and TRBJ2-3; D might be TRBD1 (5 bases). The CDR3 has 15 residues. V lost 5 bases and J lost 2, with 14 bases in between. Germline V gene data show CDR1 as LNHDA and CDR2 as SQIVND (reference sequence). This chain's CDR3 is CASSGLDTTTDTQYF. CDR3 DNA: TGTGCCAGTAGTGGTCTGGACACCACCACAGATACGCAGTATTTT.

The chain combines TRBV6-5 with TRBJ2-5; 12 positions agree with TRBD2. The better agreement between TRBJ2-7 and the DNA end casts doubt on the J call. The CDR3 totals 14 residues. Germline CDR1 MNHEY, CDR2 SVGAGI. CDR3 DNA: TGTGCCAGCAGGACGACTAGCGGGGGTTACGAGCAGTACTTC. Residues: CASRTTSGGYEQYF.

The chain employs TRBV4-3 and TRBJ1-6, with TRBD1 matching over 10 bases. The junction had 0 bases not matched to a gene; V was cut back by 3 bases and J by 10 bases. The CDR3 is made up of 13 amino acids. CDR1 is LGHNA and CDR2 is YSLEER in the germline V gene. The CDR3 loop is CASSQDRGSPLHF. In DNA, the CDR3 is TGCGCCAGCAGCCAGGACAGGGGGTCACCCCTCCACTTT.

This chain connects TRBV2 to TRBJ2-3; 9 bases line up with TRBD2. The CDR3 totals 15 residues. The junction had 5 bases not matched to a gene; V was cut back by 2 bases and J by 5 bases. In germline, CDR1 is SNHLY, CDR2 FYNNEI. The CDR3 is CASSEPRGGVDTQYF. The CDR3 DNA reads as TGTGCCAGCAGTGAACCGCGGGGGGGCGTAGATACGCAGTATTTT. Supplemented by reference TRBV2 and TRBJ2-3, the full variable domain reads EPEVTQTPSHQVTQMGQEVILRCVPISNHLYFYWYRQILGQKVEFLVSFYNNEISEKSEIFDDQFSVERPDGSNFTLKIRSTKLEDSAMYFCASSEPRGGVDTQYFGPGTRLTVL.

The chain's CDR3 is CASSIIRGSNQPQHF. CDR3 sequence (DNA): TGTGCCAGCAGCATCATCAGGGGTAGCAATCAGCCCCAGCATTTT. The rearrangement links TRBV6-5 to TRBJ1-5; tentative D call: TRBD1 (6 bases). This CDR3 is built from 15 residues. CDR1 is MNHEY and CDR2 is SVGAGI in the germline V gene. V lost 6 bases, J lost 0 bases, and 12 bases lay in between.

The CDR3 sequence is CASSLAFGGTLYEQYF. The CDR3, as DNA: TGTGCCAGCAGCTTAGCGTTTGGGGGGACCCTCTACGAGCAGTACTTC. The chain carries TRBV7-9 and TRBJ2-7; D is possibly TRBD2 (6 bases). This CDR3 spans 16 amino acids. Trimming removed 0 bases from V and 3 bases from J, with 15 bases in between. Germline CDR1 reads SEHNR; CDR2 reads FQNEAQ (reference sequence). Variable domain in full (rest from reference TRBV7-9 and TRBJ2-7): DTGVSQNPRHKITKRGQNVTFRCDPISEHNRLYWYRQTLGQGPEFLTYFQNEAQLEKSRLLSDRFSAERPKGSFSTLEIQRTEQGDSAMYLCASSLAFGGTLYEQYFGPGTRLTVT.

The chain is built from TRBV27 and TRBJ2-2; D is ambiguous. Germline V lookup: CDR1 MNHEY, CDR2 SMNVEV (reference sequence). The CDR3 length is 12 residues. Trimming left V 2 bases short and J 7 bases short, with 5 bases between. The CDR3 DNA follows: TGTGCCAGCAGTTTACCATTCGGGGAGCTGTTTTTT. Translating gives CASSLPFGELFF.

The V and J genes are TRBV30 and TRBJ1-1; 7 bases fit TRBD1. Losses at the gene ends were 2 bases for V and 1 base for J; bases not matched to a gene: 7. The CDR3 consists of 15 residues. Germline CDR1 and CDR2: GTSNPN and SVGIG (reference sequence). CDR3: CAWSSRTGSNTEAFF. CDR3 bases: TGTGCCTGGAGTTCCCGGACAGGTTCGAACACTGAAGCTTTCTTT.

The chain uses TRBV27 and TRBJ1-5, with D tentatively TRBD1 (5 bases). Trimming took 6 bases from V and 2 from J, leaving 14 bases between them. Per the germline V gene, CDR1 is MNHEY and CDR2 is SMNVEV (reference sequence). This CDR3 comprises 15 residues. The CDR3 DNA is TGTGCCAGCAGCTCCGACCCGGGGGGCAATCAGCCCCAGCATTTT. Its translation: CASSSDPGGNQPQHF.

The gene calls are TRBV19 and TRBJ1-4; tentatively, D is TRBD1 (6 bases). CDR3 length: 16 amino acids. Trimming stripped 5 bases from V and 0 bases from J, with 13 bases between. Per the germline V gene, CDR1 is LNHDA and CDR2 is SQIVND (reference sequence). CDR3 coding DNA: TGTGCCAGTAGTTTGGCAGGGGCGTCAACTAATGAAAAACTGTTTTTT. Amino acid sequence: CASSLAGASTNEKLFF.

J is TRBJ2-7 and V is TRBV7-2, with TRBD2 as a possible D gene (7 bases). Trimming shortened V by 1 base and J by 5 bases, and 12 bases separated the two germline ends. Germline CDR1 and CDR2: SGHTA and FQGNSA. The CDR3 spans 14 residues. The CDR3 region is CASSLGAGAHEQYF. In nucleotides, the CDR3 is TGTGCCAGCAGCTTAGGCGCGGGGGCGCACGAGCAGTACTTC.

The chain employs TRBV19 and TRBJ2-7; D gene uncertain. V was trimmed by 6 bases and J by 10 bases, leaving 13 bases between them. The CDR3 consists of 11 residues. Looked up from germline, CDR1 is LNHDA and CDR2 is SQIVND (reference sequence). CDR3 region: CASRFDTRQYF. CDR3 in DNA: TGTGCCAGTAGATTCGACACCCGACAGTACTTC.

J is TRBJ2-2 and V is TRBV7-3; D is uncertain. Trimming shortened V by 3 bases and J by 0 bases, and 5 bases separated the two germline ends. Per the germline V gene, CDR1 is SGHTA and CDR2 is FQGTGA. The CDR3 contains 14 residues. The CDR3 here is CASSFYPNTGELFF. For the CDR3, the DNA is TGTGCCAGCAGCTTCTACCCGAACACCGGGGAGCTGTTTTTT.

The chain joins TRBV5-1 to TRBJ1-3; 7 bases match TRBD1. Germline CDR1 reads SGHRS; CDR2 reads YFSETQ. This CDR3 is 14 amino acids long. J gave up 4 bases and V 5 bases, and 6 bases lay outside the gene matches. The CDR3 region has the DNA TGCGCCAGCAGTTTGACAGGGTCCGGAAACACCATATATTTT. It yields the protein CASSLTGSGNTIYF.

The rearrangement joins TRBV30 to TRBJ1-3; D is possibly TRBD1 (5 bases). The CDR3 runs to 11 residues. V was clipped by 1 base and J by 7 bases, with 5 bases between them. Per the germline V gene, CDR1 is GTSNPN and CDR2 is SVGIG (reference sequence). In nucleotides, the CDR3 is TGTGCCTGGAGTGAGGGGAACACCATATATTTT. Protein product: CAWSEGNTIYF.

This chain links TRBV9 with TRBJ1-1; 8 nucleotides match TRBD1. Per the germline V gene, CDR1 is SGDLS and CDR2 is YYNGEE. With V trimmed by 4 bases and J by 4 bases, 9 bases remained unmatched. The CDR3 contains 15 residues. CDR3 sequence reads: CASSPPQGGSTEAFF. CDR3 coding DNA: TGTGCCAGCAGCCCCCCACAGGGGGGGAGCACTGAAGCTTTCTTT.

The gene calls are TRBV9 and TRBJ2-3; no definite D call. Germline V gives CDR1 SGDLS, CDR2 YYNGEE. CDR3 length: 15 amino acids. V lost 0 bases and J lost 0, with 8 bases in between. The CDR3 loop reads CASSVGLASTDTQYF. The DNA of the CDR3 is TGTGCCAGCAGCGTAGGTCTGGCTAGCACAGATACGCAGTATTTT.

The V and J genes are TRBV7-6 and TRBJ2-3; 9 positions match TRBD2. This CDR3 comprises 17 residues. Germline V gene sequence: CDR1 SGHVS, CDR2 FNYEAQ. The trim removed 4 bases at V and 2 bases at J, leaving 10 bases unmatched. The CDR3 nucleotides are TGTGCCAGCAGCTCAGGGATGACTAGCGGCAACACAGATACGCAGTATTTT. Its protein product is CASSSGMTSGNTDTQYF.

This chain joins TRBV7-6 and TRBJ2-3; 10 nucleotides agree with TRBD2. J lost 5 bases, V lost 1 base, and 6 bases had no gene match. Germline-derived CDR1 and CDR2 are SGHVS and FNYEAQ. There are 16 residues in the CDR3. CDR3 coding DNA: TGTGCCAGCAGCTTAGGGAGCGGGGGGGCCGGAGATACGCAGTATTTT. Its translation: CASSLGSGGAGDTQYF.

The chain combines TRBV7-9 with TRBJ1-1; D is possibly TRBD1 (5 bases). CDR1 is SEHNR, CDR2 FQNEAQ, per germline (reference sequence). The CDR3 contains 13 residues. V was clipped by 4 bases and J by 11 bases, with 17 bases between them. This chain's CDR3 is CASSSGQGVVAFF. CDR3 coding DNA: TGTGCCAGCAGCTCCGGGCAGGGCGTCGTGGCTTTCTTT.

CDR3 region: CASSSGQGGLGYTF. The CDR3 nucleotides read TGTGCCAGCAGTAGCGGACAGGGCGGACTTGGCTACACCTTC. The chain joins TRBV6-6 to TRBJ1-2, with 8 nucleotides matching TRBD1. This CDR3 region has 14 residues. J was trimmed by 7 bases and V by 5 bases; bases with no gene match: 9. The germline gives CDR1 MNHNY, CDR2 SVGAGI (reference sequence).

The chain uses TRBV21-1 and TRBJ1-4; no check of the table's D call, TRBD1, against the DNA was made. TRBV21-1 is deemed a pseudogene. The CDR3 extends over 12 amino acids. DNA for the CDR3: TGTGCCAGCAGCACAAGGGACAGGGGCCGGGGGTTT. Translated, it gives CASSTRDRGRGF.

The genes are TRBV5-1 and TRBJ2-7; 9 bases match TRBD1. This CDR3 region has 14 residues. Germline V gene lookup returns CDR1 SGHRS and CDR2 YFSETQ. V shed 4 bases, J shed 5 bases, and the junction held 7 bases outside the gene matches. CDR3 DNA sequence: TGCGCCAGCAGCGCCGGGACAGGGTTCGACGAGCAGTACTTC. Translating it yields CASSAGTGFDEQYF.

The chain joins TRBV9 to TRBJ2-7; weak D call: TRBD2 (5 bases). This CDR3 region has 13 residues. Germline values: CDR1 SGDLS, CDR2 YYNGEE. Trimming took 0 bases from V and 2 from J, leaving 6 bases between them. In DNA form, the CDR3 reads TGTGCCAGCAGCGTAGGAGGGACCTACGAGCAGTACTTC. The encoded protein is CASSVGGTYEQYF.

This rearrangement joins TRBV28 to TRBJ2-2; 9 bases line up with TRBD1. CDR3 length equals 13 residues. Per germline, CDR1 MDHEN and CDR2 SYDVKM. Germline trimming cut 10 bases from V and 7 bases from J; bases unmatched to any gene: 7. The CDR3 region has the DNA TGTGCCACCGGACAGGGGAACGGCGGGGAGCTGTTTTTT. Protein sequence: CATGQGNGGELFF.

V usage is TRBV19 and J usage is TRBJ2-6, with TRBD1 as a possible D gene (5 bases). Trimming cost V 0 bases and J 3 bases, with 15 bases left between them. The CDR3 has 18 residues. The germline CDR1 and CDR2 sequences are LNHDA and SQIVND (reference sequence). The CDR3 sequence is CASSIEQVKDGGANVLTF. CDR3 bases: TGTGCCAGTAGTATAGAACAGGTAAAGGATGGTGGGGCCAACGTCCTGACTTTC.